The entry below describes one T cell receptor (beta chain). V lost 6 bases to trimming and J lost 9 bases, with 16 bases between them. From germline, CDR1 is ENHRY and CDR2 SYGVKD. This CDR3 is built from 13 residues. TCRdb analysed the 5' RACE reads with MiXCR anew, one entry per CDR3 protein. The data contain more than 650,000 distinct CDR3 sequences, around 6% of them singletons. The data were obtained in a study of identical twins. The sample comprised naive T cells sorted from blood. The sequence came from a man between 18 and 29 years old in good health. The chain has TRBV10-3 and TRBJ2-3; D may be TRBD1 (5 bases). The CDR3: CAIRTGSPGTQYF. As DNA, the CDR3 is TGTGCCATCAGGACCGGTTCCCCAGGGACGCAGTATTTT.